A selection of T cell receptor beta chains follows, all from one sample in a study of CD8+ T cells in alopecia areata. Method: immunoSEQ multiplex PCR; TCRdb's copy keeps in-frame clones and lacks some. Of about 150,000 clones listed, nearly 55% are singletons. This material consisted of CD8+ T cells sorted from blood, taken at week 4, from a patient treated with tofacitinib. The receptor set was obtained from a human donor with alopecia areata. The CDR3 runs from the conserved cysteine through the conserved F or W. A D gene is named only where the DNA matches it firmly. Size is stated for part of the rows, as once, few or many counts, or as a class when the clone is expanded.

TGTGCCAGCAGTCCCGGGACCGGCTACGAGCAGTACTTC,CASSPGTGYEQYF,TRBV6-1,.,.,TRBJ2-7
TGTGCCAGCAGCTTAGGTCTCAGCTCCTACGAGCAGTACTTC,CASSLGLSSYEQYF,TRBV13,.,.,TRBJ2-7
TGCGCCAGCAGCCAAGAGCGGGGGGGCCCAGATACGCAGTATTTT,CASSQERGGPDTQYF,TRBV4-3,medium-sized,TRBD2,TRBJ2-3
TGTGCCAGCAGCTTGGGTGTAACTGAAGCTTTCTTT,CASSLGVTEAFF,TRBV5-4,.,.,TRBJ1-1
TGTGCCAGCAGCTTGACAGGGTTAAGCGGGGAGCTGTTTTTT,CASSLTGLSGELFF,TRBV9,.,TRBD1,TRBJ2-2
TGTGCCACCAGCAGAGTTCCCGCGGGGGGCAACACCGGGGAGCTGTTTTTT,CATSRVPAGGNTGELFF,TRBV15,many,TRBD2,TRBJ2-2
TGTGCCAGCAGTCCTCGACAGGCTCACTATGGCTACACCTTC,CASSPRQAHYGYTF,TRBV27,.,.,TRBJ1-2
TGTGCCAGCAGCTTAGGGGTCTACGAGCAGTACTTC,CASSLGVYEQYF,TRBV7-8,.,.,TRBJ2-7
TGTGCCAGTAGTATCAGTGCAGAACATTCCTACGAGCAGTACTTC,CASSISAEHSYEQYF,TRBV19,.,.,TRBJ2-7
TGTGCCAGCAGCTTAGGAGGGAGTGAGACCCAGTACTTC,CASSLGGSETQYF,TRBV13,.,.,TRBJ2-5
TGTGCCAGCAGCTTAGAAGGACAGGGGGCAAATGAGCAGTTCTTC,CASSLEGQGANEQFF,TRBV11-2,.,TRBD1,TRBJ2-1
TGCGCCAGCAGCCAGGACCGCGGGGGGGCAGATACGCAGTATTTT,CASSQDRGGADTQYF,TRBV4-3,few,TRBD2,TRBJ2-3
TGTGCCAGCAACTCTGTCGGGGACACTGAAGCTTTCTTT,CASNSVGDTEAFF,TRBV27,few,.,TRBJ1-1
TGTGCTAGTGGTTTGCCAGGGGTCATTTATGGCTACACCTTC,CASGLPGVIYGYTF,TRBV12-5,.,.,TRBJ1-2
TGTGCCAGCACTCTCCCCGGGGTTGGTAATTCACCCCTCCACTTT,CASTLPGVGNSPLHF,TRBV2,.,.,TRBJ1-6
TGTGCCAGCAGTGAACGTCAAGGCTACGAGCAGTACTTC,CASSERQGYEQYF,TRBV2,.,.,TRBJ2-7
TGCGCCAGCAGCGCGAGTGACAATGAGCAGTTCTTC,CASSASDNEQFF,TRBV5-1,.,.,TRBJ2-1
TGTGCCAGCAGTTCTCTAGCGGGGGAGCAGTTCTTC,CASSSLAGEQFF,TRBV27,.,TRBD2,TRBJ2-1
TGTGCCAGTAGTAGGGACAGGGACTCCTACGAGCAGTACTTC,CASSRDRDSYEQYF,TRBV19,.,TRBD1,TRBJ2-7
TGTGCCAGCAGCTTTCAGGGGACTGGGTCACCCCTCCACTTT,CASSFQGTGSPLHF,TRBV7-3,.,.,TRBJ1-6
TGTGCCAGCAGTCCCGTATCCTCGGACAGGGGGTATGGAAACACCATATATTTT,CASSPVSSDRGYGNTIYF,TRBV27,few,TRBD1,TRBJ1-3
TGCAGCGTTGAGGCCCCCCCGACATGGGGAGAATACAATGAGCAGTTCTTC,CSVEAPPTWGEYNEQFF,TRBV29-1,.,.,TRBJ2-1
TGTGCCAGCAGATCCGGGACAAGGCCTTCACCCCTCCACTTT,CASRSGTRPSPLHF,TRBV6-5,.,.,TRBJ1-6
TGTGCCAGCAGCTTGAAAGGGAGGAACACCGGGGAGCTGTTTTTT,CASSLKGRNTGELFF,TRBV5-6,few,.,TRBJ2-2
TGTGCCAGCAGCACATACAATCAGCCCCAGCATTTT,CASSTYNQPQHF,TRBV7-9,.,.,TRBJ1-5
TGCGCCAGCAGCCAAATGACAGGGGATGCGAGCGGGGAGCTGTTTTTT,CASSQMTGDASGELFF,TRBV4-1,.,TRBD1,TRBJ2-2
TGTGCCTGGGACAGTGATATGAACACTGAAGCTTTCTTT,CAWDSDMNTEAFF,TRBV30,.,.,TRBJ1-1
TGTGCCAGCAGTTTGGAGGGTTTAGATGGCTACACCTTC,CASSLEGLDGYTF,TRBV27,.,.,TRBJ1-2
TGTGCCAGCAGCCGCGCGGGACAGGGTGAAGAGACCCAGTACTTC,CASSRAGQGEETQYF,TRBV13,.,TRBD1,TRBJ2-5
TGTGCCAGCACCCCGGGGGGAGGGGAATCACCCCTCCACTTT,CASTPGGGESPLHF,TRBV9,few,.,TRBJ1-6
TGTGCCTGGAGTCTCGACAGGGACTATGGCTACACCTTC,CAWSLDRDYGYTF,TRBV30,.,TRBD1,TRBJ1-2
TGCGCCAGCAGCTTGGCTCAGGGGGCTGACGGGGAGCTGTTTTTT,CASSLAQGADGELFF,TRBV5-1,.,TRBD1,TRBJ2-2
TGCAGCTCATACGGGGGGCAGGGCACTGAAGCTTTCTTT,CSSYGGQGTEAFF,TRBV29-1,.,.,TRBJ1-1
TGTGCCAGCAGTGAGCCGTTTAGCAATCAGCCCCAGCATTTT,CASSEPFSNQPQHF,TRBV2,.,.,TRBJ1-5
TGTGCCAGCAGCGACCCGGGCAGCCTAGACTATGGCTACACCTTC,CASSDPGSLDYGYTF,TRBV13,.,.,TRBJ1-2
TGTGCCAGCAGTTTAATGCTAGCCGCGGCCGGGGAGCTGTTTTTT,CASSLMLAAAGELFF,TRBV27,.,.,TRBJ2-2
TGCAGTGCTTTCGAGAACGAGCAGTACTTC,CSAFENEQYF,TRBV20-1,.,.,TRBJ2-7
TGTGCCAGCAGCTGGGAGACTAGCGGGGGTGAGACCCAGTACTTC,CASSWETSGGETQYF,TRBV5-6,.,TRBD2,TRBJ2-5
TGCAGCGCCTTTGGGACTAGAATACTACAAGAGACCCAGTACTTC,CSAFGTRILQETQYF,TRBV29-1,.,TRBD2,TRBJ2-5
TGTGCCTGGGCAGAGAACACTGAAGCTTTCTTT,CAWAENTEAFF,TRBV30,.,.,TRBJ1-1
TGCAGCGTTAAGGACAGGCCATATGGCTACACCTTC,CSVKDRPYGYTF,TRBV29-1,.,TRBD1,TRBJ1-2